The 28 T cell receptor beta chains listed next were all sequenced from one sample in a study of esophageal squamous cell carcinoma under preoperative chemotherapy. TCRdb itself ran the PCR reads through MiXCR, one entry per CDR3 protein. The profile covers approximately 20,000 distinct CDR3 sequences, with about half appearing a single time and 25% to 30% taken by the ten largest. Time point: after preoperative PTX-NDP chemotherapy. This material was obtained from a patient given preoperative chemotherapy. The receptor set was obtained from a human donor with esophageal squamous cell carcinoma. The donor label of this sample is uncertain.

For this clonotype: This CDR3 is missing its conserved last phenylalanine or tryptophan, likely due to a read error. The limits of the CDR3 on the DNA are not certain, so only TCRdb's listed CDR3 is given. V usage is TRBV7-2 and J usage is TRBJ2-5. Looked up from germline, CDR1 is SGHTA and CDR2 is FQGNSA. The CDR3 spans 14 residues, counting both ends. CDR3 region: CASSPTGDKESWYS.

This clonotype was counted once. V is TRBV7-2 and J is TRBJ2-6, with no clear D. The CDR3 spans 16 residues. Per the germline V gene, CDR1 is SGHTA and CDR2 is FQGNSA. Deletions cut 1 base from V and 4 bases from J, with 11 bases between. As DNA, the CDR3 is TGTGCCAGCAGCTTAGAGTCGGCCCCCGGGGCCAACGTCCTGACTTTC. Its protein is CASSLESAPGANVLTF.

The chain combines TRBV7-7 with TRBJ2-7; 9 nucleotides agree with TRBD1. Germline V gene sequence: CDR1 SSHAT, CDR2 FNYEAQ (reference sequence). The ends lost 0 bases at V and 5 bases at J; junction bases unmatched: 17. The length of the CDR3 is 19 residues. The DNA for the CDR3 is TGTGCCAGCAGCTTAGCCCCCCGGGACAGGGCCTCTGGGGCCAACGAGCAGTACTTC. Protein sequence: CASSLAPRDRASGANEQYF.

This clonotype has only a few counts. The V call is TRBV10-1, the J call TRBJ2-1, with D maybe TRBD2 (6 bases). The V end was cut by 1 base, the J end by 10 bases, with 14 bases between. This CDR3 region has 14 residues. Germline lookup yields CDR1 WNHNN and CDR2 SYGVQD (reference sequence). The CDR3 region has the DNA TGCGCCAGCAGTGAGTATGGGGGGACCTACGAGCAGTTCTTC. Residues: CASSEYGGTYEQFF.

The chain has TRBV6-1 and TRBJ2-2, with 11 bases matching TRBD1. V shed 6 bases, J shed 9 bases, and the junction held 12 bases outside the gene matches. Germline assignment: CDR1 MNHNS and CDR2 SASEGT. The CDR3 loop spans 16 amino acids. The CDR3, as DNA: TGTGCCAGCAGCCTTCGGACAGGGGGCGCGAATTGGGAGCTGTTTTTT. Translation gives CASSLRTGGANWELFF.

This rearrangement joins TRBV6-1 to TRBJ2-1, with D possibly being TRBD1 (6 bases). CDR3 length: 15 residues. The V gene's germline CDR1 is MNHNS and CDR2 SASEGT. With 7 bases removed from V and 0 bases from J, the gap between germline ends came to 13 bases. CDR3 protein: CASKNRASSYNEQFF. In DNA form, the CDR3 reads TGTGCCAGCAAGAACAGGGCAAGCTCCTACAATGAGCAGTTCTTC.

This clonotype was seen only once. It may be a read error: a sequence one base away is much more abundant. This sequence joins TRBV27 and TRBJ2-1; D is perhaps TRBD2 (5 bases). The CDR3 contains 15 residues. Germline V gene data show CDR1 as MNHEY and CDR2 as SMNVEV (reference sequence). V lost 5 bases and J 13 bases, leaving 24 bases between the germline ends. The CDR3 DNA reads as TGTGCCAGCAGTCCAATAAGCGCCGACGGGGAGACCCAGTTCTTC. It encodes CASSPISADGETQFF.

In this sample, this clonotype turned up a few times. V is TRBV6-1 and J is TRBJ2-1, with 10 bases lining up with TRBD2. CDR1 is MNHNS, CDR2 SASEGT, per germline. CDR3 length equals 15 residues. Trimming took 6 bases from V and 4 from J; bases not matched to a gene: 6. In nucleotides, the CDR3 is TGTGCCAGCAGCGTGACTAGCGGGCAGTACAATGAGCAGTTCTTC. Protein sequence: CASSVTSGQYNEQFF.

This chain uses TRBV12-5 with TRBJ2-4; D remains ambiguous. The DNA end is more similar to TRBJ2-7, so the J call may be wrong. Germline-derived CDR1 and CDR2 are LGHNT and FRNRAP. The CDR3 spans 13 residues. The CDR3 sequence is CASGVSVSNEQYF. In nucleotides, the CDR3 is TGTGCTAGTGGTGTGTCGGTTTCCAACGAGCAGTACTTC.

This clonotype showed up just once. The J gene is TRBJ2-1, the V gene TRBV7-9; TRBD2 matches 10 bases. V gave up 5 bases and J gave up 0 bases; unmatched junction bases: 16. The germline gives CDR1 SEHNR, CDR2 FQNEAQ (reference sequence). This CDR3 region has 20 residues. The CDR3 coding sequence is TGTGCCAGCAGCATTCTAATAGCGGGAGGCCGATTGGGCTCCTACAATGAGCAGTTCTTC. Amino acids: CASSILIAGGRLGSYNEQFF.

As for this clonotype: It is unclear where the CDR3 begins or ends on the DNA, so no DNA is shown, and the CDR3 is as TCRdb lists it. This chain uses TRBV7-2 with TRBJ2-3; TRBD1 reflects the table's D call only, with no check against the DNA. Termini included, the CDR3 measures 17 amino acids. CDR1 and CDR2 (germline): SGHTA, FQGNSA. CDR3 sequence: CASRVVGGGSDADTQYF.

The V gene is TRBV7-3, the J gene TRBJ2-1, with TRBD2 matching 14 bases. This CDR3 region has 18 residues. The V and J ends lost 4 bases and 10 bases, in that order; junction bases with no gene match: 15. The V gene's germline CDR1 is SGHTA and CDR2 FQGTGA. The CDR3 here is CASSSKGPGTSGSLEQFF. Here the CDR3 DNA reads TGTGCCAGCAGCTCCAAAGGTCCCGGGACTAGCGGGAGCTTGGAGCAGTTCTTC.

Regarding this clonotype: It is likely a read error, because the conserved phenylalanine at the end of the CDR3 is missing. It is unclear where the CDR3 begins or ends on the DNA, so no DNA is shown, and the CDR3 is as TCRdb lists it. This sequence joins TRBV7-2 and TRBJ2-5. Termini included, the CDR3 measures 14 amino acids. The germline V gene encodes CDR1 SGHTA and CDR2 FQGNSA. CDR3 amino acids: CASSPTGDKASQYL.

The chain carries TRBV6-5 and TRBJ2-7; 7 bases are shared with TRBD2. The J call may be wrong; the DNA end is better matched by TRBJ2-1. Germline CDR1 MNHEY, CDR2 SVGAGI. The CDR3 contains 16 residues. The CDR3 DNA follows: TGTGCCAGCAGTTACTTGGGGACTAACCGCTACAATGAGCAGTTCTTC. This codes for CASSYLGTNRYNEQFF.

With regard to this clonotype: Given the absence of the conserved phenylalanine or tryptophan at the CDR3 end, a read error is likely. The DNA is left out, because the CDR3 cannot be placed on it with certainty; the CDR3 is given as TCRdb lists it. The J gene is TRBJ2-5, the V gene TRBV7-8; TRBD2, the table's D call, lacks a check against the DNA. Counting both end residues, the CDR3 totals 14 amino acids. The germline V gene has CDR1 SGHVS and CDR2 FQNEAQ. CDR3 loop: CASSSTTTKASWLS.

This clonotype appeared a few times. V is TRBV7-2 and J is TRBJ2-7, with D possibly called TRBD1 or TRBD2 (5 bases each). The V gene lost 5 bases and the J gene lost 0 bases, with 11 bases spanning the gap. Germline V gene lookup returns CDR1 SGHTA and CDR2 FQGNSA. This CDR3 contains 14 residues. The CDR3 region has the DNA TGTGCCAGCAGCAATGGGGGTACCTCCTACGAGCAGTACTTC. Translated: CASSNGGTSYEQYF.

In regard to this clonotype: Because the CDR3's place on the DNA is in doubt, the DNA is left out and the CDR3 is given as listed by TCRdb. The V and J genes are TRBV6-1 and TRBJ2-2. The CDR3 has 14 amino acids, counting both end residues. Germline CDR1 is MNHNS and CDR2 is SASEGT. This chain's CDR3 is CASSVVVGTGALYF.

The chain links TRBV6-1 to TRBJ2-7, with no clear D. Germline CDR1 reads MNHNS; CDR2 reads SASEGT. The CDR3 totals 15 residues. V was trimmed by 2 bases and J by 0 bases, leaving 11 bases between them. CDR3 region: CASSETTTSSYEQYF. CDR3 in DNA: TGTGCCAGCAGTGAAACAACTACTTCCTCCTACGAGCAGTACTTC.

This clonotype was recorded many times. The rearrangement uses TRBV24-1 and TRBJ2-2; weak D call: TRBD2 (6 bases). The CDR3 totals 17 residues. V lost 3 bases and J 6 bases, leaving 19 bases between the germline ends. Germline CDR1 and CDR2: KGHDR and SFDVKD. The CDR3 DNA sequence: TGTGCCACCAGTGATACCGGGACTCCCAGAGTAGCCGGGGAGCTGTTTTTT. Translating it yields CATSDTGTPRVAGELFF.

The gene calls are TRBV6-1 and TRBJ2-1, with TRBD1 matching over 9 bases. There are 13 residues in the CDR3. With V trimmed by 6 bases and J by 9 bases, 6 bases remained unmatched. CDR1 and CDR2 (germline): MNHNS, SASEGT. CDR3 in DNA: TGTGCCAGCAGCTTGAACAGGGGGCTTGAGCAGTTCTTC. The encoded protein is CASSLNRGLEQFF.

This clonotype was seen repeatedly, ten times or more. The chain joins TRBV11-2 to TRBJ2-3; 7 bases are shared with TRBD2. The CDR3 is 17 amino acids. With V trimmed by 2 bases and J by 2 bases, 10 bases remained unmatched. From germline, CDR1 is SGHAT and CDR2 FQNNGV. The CDR3 DNA sequence: TGTGCCAGCAGCTTATGGGGGGGATTGGGGCCCACAGATACGCAGTATTTT. Its translation is CASSLWGGLGPTDTQYF.

This clonotype was picked up a small number of times. The rearrangement joins TRBV7-8 to TRBJ2-5; 7 nucleotides match TRBD1. The ends lost 5 bases at V and 4 bases at J; junction bases unmatched: 4. Germline CDR1 is SGHVS and CDR2 is FQNEAQ. CDR3 size: 13 residues. CDR3 coding DNA: TGTGCCAGCAGCGGACAGGTACTAGAGACCCAGTACTTC. Translated: CASSGQVLETQYF.

The V gene is TRBV12-3 or TRBV12-4, the J gene TRBJ2-5; 7 bases map to TRBD1. The length of the CDR3 is 15 residues. The V segment lost 5 bases and the J segment 5 bases; nucleotides outside the gene matches: 11. CDR3 residues: CASSTLTGFPETQYF. The CDR3 DNA is TGTGCCAGCAGTACGTTGACAGGGTTCCCTGAGACCCAGTACTTC.

This clonotype was recorded only once. The chain is built from TRBV12-3 or TRBV12-4 and TRBJ1-1; perhaps TRBD1 as D (5 bases). This CDR3 has 15 residues. V gave up 6 bases and J gave up 1 base, with 15 bases separating them. The DNA for the CDR3 is TGTGCCAGCAGCTATACAACGGGGGGGAACACTGAAGCTTTCTTT. It is translated as CASSYTTGGNTEAFF.

In this sample, this clonotype turned up many times. The DNA of the CDR3 is TGTGCCAGCAGTCCAATGGGACTAGCGGGAGGGGCCTACGAGCAGTACTTC. This codes for CASSPMGLAGGAYEQYF. V is TRBV12-3 or TRBV12-4 and J is TRBJ2-7; 16 bases agree with TRBD2. The CDR3 extends over 17 amino acids. Trimming removed 5 bases from V and 2 bases from J; junction bases left unmatched: 6.

The chain carries TRBV6-1 and TRBJ2-2; TRBD2 is a possible D gene (7 bases). Trimming pared 6 bases from V and 1 base from J, leaving 18 bases between. CDR3 size: 17 residues. CDR1 and CDR2 (germline): MNHNS, SASEGT. The CDR3 DNA sequence: TGTGCCAGCAGGAACGGTCGGGGGGCGGGGAACACCGGGGAGCTGTTTTTT. Translated, it gives CASRNGRGAGNTGELFF.

This clonotype was seen more than once but under ten times. The chain employs TRBV7-2 and TRBJ1-1, with a weak D call TRBD1 (5 bases). The length of the CDR3 is 13 residues. V was cut by 5 bases and J by 1 base, with 8 bases left in between. Germline loops: CDR1 SGHTA, CDR2 FQGNSA. This chain's CDR3 is CASSLQENTEAFF. CDR3 coding DNA: TGTGCCAGCAGCCTACAGGAGAACACTGAAGCTTTCTTT. The full variable domain, with the rest looked up from reference TRBV7-2 and TRBJ1-1, is GAGVSQSPSNKVTEKGKDVELRCDPISGHTALYWYRQSLGQGLEFLIYFQGNSAPDKSGLPSDRFSAERTGGSVSTLTIQRTQQEDSAVYLCASSLQENTEAFFGQGTRLTVV.

Turning to this clonotype: Germline is not matched at one junction end, which may reflect a read error. The V call is TRBV11-3, the J call TRBJ2-3; 9 nucleotides align to TRBD1. TRBJ2-7 explains the end of the DNA better; the J call may be wrong. CDR1 SGHNT and CDR2 YENEEA come from the germline V gene. The CDR3 is 15 amino acids. The DNA of the CDR3 is TGTGGCAGCAGCCCGGGACAGGGTGCCAAAGACACGCAGTACTTC. Residues: CGSSPGQGAKDTQYF.